A single sample gave rise to the 27 T cell receptor beta chains below, sequenced in a study of T cell responses to AZD1222 COVID-19 vaccine. Assay used: immunoSEQ multiplex PCR; TCRdb lists only in-frame clones, some missing. The data show roughly 130,000 clones, 94% seen once. The source material was peripheral blood, sampled on day 0 of AZD1222 vaccination. Source of these receptors: an adult in good health.

The CDR3 protein is CASKQRESSYEQYF. In DNA form, the CDR3 reads TGTGCCAGCAAGCAGCGGGAGAGCTCCTACGAGCAGTACTTC. The chain joins TRBV6-5 to TRBJ2-7, with 8 bases matching TRBD2. The germline V gene has CDR1 MNHEY and CDR2 SVGAGI. The CDR3 sequence is 14 residues long. The junction had 5 bases not matched to a gene; V was cut back by 7 bases and J by 0 bases.

The rearrangement uses TRBV7-2 and TRBJ2-1, with D possibly TRBD1 on 6 matching bases. The CDR3 has 15 residues. V was pared by 4 bases and J by 6 bases, with 16 bases between. From germline, CDR1 is SGHTA and CDR2 FQGNSA. The CDR3 bases are TGTGCCAGCAGCTACGGGACAAGTTTTGCCAATGAGCAGTTCTTC. It translates to CASSYGTSFANEQFF. The variable domain in full, completed from reference TRBV7-2 and TRBJ2-1, reads GAGVSQSPSNKVTEKGKDVELRCDPISGHTALYWYRQSLGQGLEFLIYFQGNSAPDKSGLPSDRFSAERTGGSVSTLTIQRTQQEDSAVYLCASSYGTSFANEQFFGPGTRLTVL.

This clone was detected once. V and J are TRBV4-1 and TRBJ2-5; the match to TRBD1 covers 7 bases. The trim removed 5 bases at V and 4 bases at J, leaving 10 bases unmatched. Germline V lookup: CDR1 MGHRA, CDR2 YSYEKL. The CDR3 covers 15 residues. The CDR3 DNA reads TGCGCCAGCAGCGAACAACCCAGGGGGAGAGAGACCCAGTACTTC. It yields the protein CASSEQPRGRETQYF.

This sequence joins TRBV12-5 and TRBJ1-2; 11 nucleotides align to TRBD1. The germline V gene has CDR1 LGHNT and CDR2 FRNRAP. V was pared by 0 bases and J by 3 bases, with 15 bases of the junction left unmatched. The CDR3 contains 20 residues. CDR3: CASGLVPGGTGGPGDYGYTF. The CDR3 DNA reads TGTGCTAGTGGTTTGGTACCTGGCGGGACAGGGGGTCCCGGTGACTATGGCTACACCTTC.

The V and J genes are TRBV5-4 and TRBJ1-1; no reliable D call. The CDR3 covers 14 residues. Deletions cut 2 bases from V and 4 bases from J, with 12 bases between. The germline CDR1 and CDR2 sequences are SGHNT and YYREEE (reference sequence). The CDR3 coding sequence is TGTGCCAGCAGCTTTAACTACGGACTCACTGAAGCTTTCTTT. Residues: CASSFNYGLTEAFF. Based on the CDR3 plus reference TRBV5-4 and TRBJ1-1, the full variable domain is ETGVTQSPTHLIKTRGQQVTLRCSSQSGHNTVSWYQQALGQGPQFIFQYYREEENGRGNFPPRFSGLQFPNYSSELNVNALELDDSALYLCASSFNYGLTEAFFGQGTRLTVV.

J is TRBJ2-5 and V is TRBV11-1, with a possible D match to TRBD1 (5 bases). The CDR3 has 13 amino acids. Per the germline V gene, CDR1 is SGHAT and CDR2 is FQDESV (reference sequence). The V end lost 2 bases, the J end lost 6 bases, and 10 bases lay between the germline ends. This CDR3 reads CASSLSRAKTQYF. CDR3 bases: TGTGCCAGCAGCTTAAGCAGGGCGAAGACCCAGTACTTC.

The rearrangement joins TRBV19 to TRBJ1-1; no clear D. The CDR3 has 13 amino acids. The germline V and J ends were trimmed by 0 bases and 4 bases, with 6 bases remaining between them. Germline V gene sequence: CDR1 LNHDA, CDR2 SQIVND (reference sequence). CDR3 DNA sequence: TGTGCCAGTAGTATAGATCTGGGCACTGAAGCTTTCTTT. Its protein product is CASSIDLGTEAFF.

This clone was found a few times. The chain combines TRBV19 with TRBJ1-4, with D tentatively TRBD1 (6 bases). Germline assignment: CDR1 LNHDA and CDR2 SQIVND (reference sequence). The V end lost 7 bases, the J end lost 8 bases, and 20 bases lay between the germline ends. This CDR3 contains 15 residues. CDR3 DNA sequence: TGTGCCAGTAACCCCCGGGACAAGGGAGGGGAAAAACTGTTTTTT. Protein: CASNPRDKGGEKLFF.

In nucleotides, the CDR3 is TGTGCCACCAGCAGAGTTACAGGGAACACTGAAGCTTTCTTT. Translating it yields CATSRVTGNTEAFF. The rearrangement uses TRBV15 and TRBJ1-1; a weak D match, TRBD1 (5 bases). The V gene's germline CDR1 is LNHNV and CDR2 YYDKDF (reference sequence). The CDR3 extends over 14 amino acids. Trimming left V 1 base short and J 1 base short, with 7 bases between.

The chain couples TRBV4-3 to TRBJ2-1; 7 bases line up with TRBD2. The CDR3 loop spans 16 amino acids. From germline, CDR1 is LGHNA and CDR2 YSLEER. The junction had 5 bases not matched to a gene; V was cut back by 0 bases and J by 3 bases. The CDR3 protein is CASSQDSGGLYNEQFF. Here the CDR3 DNA reads TGCGCCAGCAGCCAAGACTCGGGAGGCCTCTACAATGAGCAGTTCTTC.

The rearrangement joins TRBV4-1 to TRBJ1-6; D may be TRBD1 (5 bases). V was cut by 2 bases and J by 8 bases, with 16 bases left in between. Germline loops: CDR1 MGHRA, CDR2 YSYEKL. The CDR3 is made up of 16 amino acids. CDR3 loop: CASSQKTGLWDSPLHF. CDR3 coding DNA: TGCGCCAGCAGCCAAAAAACGGGGCTTTGGGATTCACCCCTCCACTTT.

This chain links TRBV11-2 with TRBJ1-3; no firm D call. Germline CDR1 and CDR2: SGHAT and FQNNGV. This CDR3 region has 16 residues. Trimming pared 1 base from V and 0 bases from J, leaving 10 bases between. The CDR3 here is CASSLVAGYSGNTIYF. DNA of the CDR3: TGTGCCAGCAGCTTAGTTGCCGGCTACTCTGGAAACACCATATATTTT.

The chain couples TRBV6-4 to TRBJ1-2, with D tentatively TRBD1 (6 bases). V was shortened by 2 bases and J by 8 bases, with 12 bases between the two germline ends. The CDR3 extends over 13 amino acids. Germline lookup yields CDR1 MRHNA and CDR2 SNTAGT. The DNA for the CDR3 is TGTGCCAGCAGTGACCAGGGGATAGGGGGCTACACCTTC. Amino acids: CASSDQGIGGYTF.

The CDR3 DNA follows: TGTGCCAGCAGTGAAAGCTGGGGCGGGGAGCGAACCTACGAGCAGTACTTC. Translated: CASSESWGGERTYEQYF. This chain connects TRBV25-1 to TRBJ2-7, with a weak D call TRBD2 (6 bases). Trimming took off 2 bases at V and 2 bases at J, with 19 bases between the two ends. The CDR3 totals 17 residues. Germline CDR1 and CDR2: MGHDK and SYGVNS.

This rearrangement joins TRBV6-5 to TRBJ1-1; no clear D gene. The V gene's germline CDR1 is MNHEY and CDR2 SVGAGI. This CDR3 region has 14 residues. Trimming pared 2 bases from V and 2 bases from J, leaving 9 bases between. CDR3 residues: CASSYDVINTEAFF. DNA for the CDR3: TGTGCCAGCAGTTACGACGTAATAAACACTGAAGCTTTCTTT.

This chain connects TRBV20-1 to TRBJ2-2; 9 bases are a match to TRBD1. CDR1 and CDR2 (germline): DFQATT, SNEGSKA (reference sequence). The CDR3 is 14 amino acids. With V trimmed by 3 bases and J by 4 bases, 3 bases remained unmatched. Here the CDR3 DNA reads TGCAGTGCTAGTAGGGACAGGGCCACCGGGGAGCTGTTTTTT. Translated: CSASRDRATGELFF.

V gene TRBV6-5 combines with J gene TRBJ2-7; 7 nucleotides match TRBD1. Trimming at V came to 5 bases and at J to 2 bases, leaving 6 bases not matched to a gene. CDR3 size: 14 residues. CDR1 MNHEY and CDR2 SVGAGI come from the germline V gene. The chain's CDR3 is CASSRRDRPYEQYF. CDR3 nucleotides: TGTGCCAGCAGTCGCCGGGACAGACCCTACGAGCAGTACTTC.

The chain couples TRBV18 to TRBJ2-3; 8 nucleotides align to TRBD1. J was trimmed by 3 bases and V by 6 bases; bases with no gene match: 8. The CDR3 runs to 15 residues. The germline V gene encodes CDR1 KGHSH and CDR2 LQKENI. The CDR3 spells CASSLDRGRTDTQYF. The CDR3 nucleotides are TGTGCCAGCTCCCTCGACAGGGGAAGAACAGATACGCAGTATTTT.

This clone turned up a few times. J is TRBJ1-2 and V is TRBV29-1; a weak D match, TRBD1 (6 bases). The V gene's germline CDR1 is SQVTM and CDR2 ANQGSEA. Trimming took off 3 bases at V and 7 bases at J, with 12 bases between the two ends. The CDR3 loop spans 12 amino acids. The DNA of the CDR3 is TGCAGCGTTGAGCAACAGGGTGGTGGCTACACCTTC. It encodes CSVEQQGGGYTF.

The genes are TRBV10-3 and TRBJ2-3, with D perhaps matching TRBD2 (5 bases). Germline loops: CDR1 ENHRY, CDR2 SYGVKD. V lost 2 bases to trimming and J lost 3 bases, with 9 bases between them. This CDR3 is built from 14 residues. The CDR3 reads CAISERDLTDTQYF. The CDR3 DNA follows: TGTGCCATCAGTGAGCGGGATTTGACAGATACGCAGTATTTT.

The CDR3 spells CASSIPYNNNYGYTF. DNA for the CDR3: TGTGCCAGTAGTATTCCCTATAATAATAACTATGGCTACACCTTC. The chain combines TRBV19 with TRBJ1-2; D is ambiguous. Germline V CDR1 and CDR2: LNHDA, SQIVND (reference sequence). Trimming removed 3 bases at V and 1 base at J, with 12 bases between. This CDR3 spans 15 amino acids.

This clone showed up just once. The chain combines TRBV27 with TRBJ2-3, with 8 bases aligning to TRBD1. The germline V gene has CDR1 MNHEY and CDR2 SMNVEV (reference sequence). The junction had 14 bases not matched to a gene; V was cut back by 5 bases and J by 1 base. The length of the CDR3 is 18 residues. The CDR3 DNA is TGTGCCAGCAGTCCCCGACAGGGGCTGGGGGAGGGCACAGATACGCAGTATTTT. Amino acids: CASSPRQGLGEGTDTQYF.

This chain connects TRBV5-5 to TRBJ2-2, with D perhaps given as TRBD1 or TRBD2 (6 bases each). The CDR3 is made up of 13 amino acids. CDR1 and CDR2 (germline): SGHKS, YYEKEE (reference sequence). The ends were cut back, 5 bases at V and 10 bases at J, with 15 bases in the middle. CDR3 region: CASRGGQAAELFF. As DNA, the CDR3 is TGTGCCAGCAGGGGGGGCCAAGCCGCGGAGCTGTTTTTT.

The chain has TRBV30 and TRBJ1-2; TRBD1 matches at 11 bases. Per the germline V gene, CDR1 is GTSNPN and CDR2 is SVGIG (reference sequence). Trimming removed 3 bases from V and 4 bases from J; junction bases left unmatched: 7. The CDR3 is 15 residues long. CDR3 nucleotide sequence: TGTGCCTGGAGACAAGGACAGGGGGCGGTCTATGGCTACACCTTC. It translates to CAWRQGQGAVYGYTF.

This clone was seen a few times. The CDR3 region is CATALQGQGSQPQHF. For the CDR3, the DNA is TGTGCCACCGCCCTTCAGGGACAGGGTAGTCAGCCCCAGCATTTT. The chain recombines TRBV28 with TRBJ1-5; 9 bases agree with TRBD1. The CDR3 length is 15 residues. Losses at the gene ends were 10 bases for V and 6 bases for J; bases not matched to a gene: 13. The germline V gene has CDR1 MDHEN and CDR2 SYDVKM.

V is TRBV5-1 and J is TRBJ1-1; no clear D. This CDR3 has 12 residues. V was cut by 7 bases and J by 0 bases, with 7 bases left in between. Looked up from germline, CDR1 is SGHRS and CDR2 is YFSETQ. DNA of the CDR3: TGCGCCAGCGGGGAACTGAACACTGAAGCTTTCTTT. Protein product: CASGELNTEAFF.

V usage is TRBV24-1 and J usage is TRBJ2-5; 11 bases line up with TRBD1. Trimming at V came to 5 bases and at J to 2 bases, leaving 6 bases not matched to a gene. The germline CDR1 and CDR2 sequences are KGHDR and SFDVKD. The CDR3 extends over 16 amino acids. The CDR3 coding sequence is TGTGCCACCAGTGGGCCGGGACAGGGGGGACAAGAGACCCAGTACTTC. Protein product: CATSGPGQGGQETQYF.